This note documents a single T cell receptor (beta chain) sequence. Its antigen is not yet known. It has no much larger one-base neighbor in the sample; base qualities were not kept. Using the deep immunoSEQ assay, TCR CDR3 regions were amplified from genomic DNA by multiplex PCR. For each cell subset, the extracted genomic DNA was distributed evenly across all wells of several immunoSEQ 96-well plates, and each plate served as one replicate. For sorted subsets, around 200 ng genomic DNA, equal to 30,000 or so T cell genomes, was loaded into each replicate PCR. Purified libraries were measured with a Qubit 3.0 fluorometer, size-checked on a Bioanalyzer 2100, and measured again with the KAPA Library Quantification kit. Each immunoSEQ 96-well plate was sequenced on its own single-read 150-cycle Illumina NextSeq 550 flow cell. Per the authors' processing: Because only junctional sequences without quality scores were contained in the immunoSEQ output, filtering matching that applied to full-length reads could not be performed. To assign V/J genes and CDR3, sequences were annotated using PyIR, a Python wrapper for IgBLAST v1.9, with IMGT germline references. Reads with weak V/J assignments (E-value above 1e-6), missing CDR3, stop codons, out-of-frame junctions, or ambiguous translated residues were removed. V3J clonotypes were defined as sequences sharing an identical inferred V gene, J gene, and CDR3 amino acid sequence. The percentage overlap between two repertoires was calculated by dividing the number of shared unique clonotypes by the size of the smaller repertoire. RTK rarefaction, the Chao1 estimator, and Recon v2.1 estimates of unobserved clonotypes were used to assess repertoire richness. For all TCRbeta clonotypes obtained by the gDNA method from a few donors, generation probabilities were computed with OLGA. TCRdb obtained this table from immuneACCESS and retained in-frame rearrangements with V and J assigned. These tables miss some clones; where compared with another copy, unresolved V genes account for less than half of the shortfall, and the remainder is unexplained. V and J calls and clone size come straight from that table; D and trimming were deduced from the DNA. The sample profile shows roughly 1,000,000 clones; 75% to 80% of them were found once. Of the sample, approximately 0.52% is held by the ten largest clones.

The donors were healthy, HIV-negative adults with no recently reported acute infections or vaccinations. Only Caucasian adults living in Nashville, Tennessee, USA were represented among the donors. CD4+ T cells were enriched through magnetic negative selection, after which naive cells were positively selected on CD45RA and the remaining negative fraction served as the memory subset. Blood was collected by leukapheresis, and PBMCs were isolated by Ficoll-Histopaque density gradient centrifugation and then cryopreserved in liquid nitrogen vapor phase. Analytical flow cytometry was used to check the purity and quantity of every magnetically sorted T cell population. Each sorted fraction had its genomic DNA isolated and then quantified by UV absorbance on a Nanodrop 2000c. These data come from a study of shared clonotypes between healthy human individuals (dated by TCRdb to 2018 to 2020). Turning to the overall study: The cohort comprised two women and a few men aged 18 to 49 years. Per donor, three plates each were used for CD4 naive and CD4 memory, two for CD8 naive, and one for CD8 memory. Different laboratories and diverse techniques were used to prepare libraries and sequence TCR repertoires, to increase sequencing depth and limit assay-specific biases. Leukapheresis yielded between about 0.94 and 8.9 billion PBMCs per donor. Blood TCR repertoires of a handful of healthy adults were deeply sequenced to estimate repertoire size and the extent of clonotype sharing between individuals. Results the study describes overall, beyond this receptor: Rarefaction of sorted-subset datasets indicated incomplete sequencing despite the large sequencing depth. Larger estimated clonotype richness was generally found for naive subsets than for memory subsets. Pairwise subsampling indicated that sequencing depth was expected to affect the degree of clonotype sharing among donors. Only blood was sampled, and tissue TCR repertoires likely differ from those in blood. Approximately 4.8% of naive CD4, around 4% of naive CD8, approximately 2% of memory CD4, and more than 0.35% of memory CD8 clonotypes were shared across a few donors. The genetic and exposure-history diversity represented was limited by the small number of donors. Compared with non-shared clonotypes, clonotypes shared by all four sorted-subset donors had higher generation probabilities.

For CDR1 and CDR2, the germline V gene lists SNHLY and FYNNEI. Relative to germline, V is 4 bases shorter and J is 0 bases shorter, with 21 bases between their ends. The CDR3 holds 18 amino acids from the cysteine to the phenylalanine. The kept DNA is CDR3 alone, 54 bases in frame from the first base. Sequencing used memory CD4+ T cells from PBMCs. The label giving this sample's cell subset or site can be read as: CD45RA-negative fraction. This clonotype originated in a man between 18 and 35 years old in good health. Some clones in this sample may be carry-over from other donors' samples. The chain was built from TRBV2 and TRBJ1-1, with TRBD1 tentatively as D gene (5 bases match). The DNA reads TGTGCCAGCAGTGTTACGGCAGGGTGGTCAGGTTTGAACACTGAAGCTTTCTTT. This encodes CASSVTAGWSGLNTEAFF.